This T cell receptor (beta chain) emerged from a study of cytomegalovirus exposure and HLA in healthy donors. Study-level findings and limits: For presence/absence analyses, sequencing depth was assumed to be roughly uniform across donors. Researchers left out some V segments, among them TRBV6-2 and TRBV6-3, as indistinguishable. It was only CMV serostatus that was available as immune exposure information.

PCR was performed using 60 Vbeta and 13 Jbeta primers. Using immunoSEQ multiplex PCR, the repertoire was profiled, and TCRdb retains in-frame clones only, with some absent. The sample includes roughly 110,000 clones, about 61% seen only once; the top ten take 8% to 10%. CDR1 is MNHEY, CDR2 SVGAGI, per germline. The length of the CDR3 is 16 residues. V gave up 4 bases and J gave up 6 bases; unmatched junction bases: 9. Remarks on this clone: Its antigen is currently unknown.

This sequence originates from a young man in good health and CMV-seropositive. Material: PBMCs. The V gene is TRBV6-5, the J gene TRBJ1-5, with 10 bases matching TRBD1. CDR3 nucleotide sequence: TGTGCCAGCAGTTCCACGACAGGGGGCAAAGGTCAGCCCCAGCATTTT. Translated, it gives CASSSTTGGKGQPQHF.